The clone carrying this TCR beta chain has only a few counts. No antigen is known for it. This specimen belongs to a study of blood T cells in healthy people across ages. Overall study results and limits: Age showed a roughly linear inverse relationship with TCR beta diversity per million T cells.

Primers used in a second PCR of roughly 7 to 12 cycles were a sample-barcoded 5' primer and a J-beta primer mix. Template switching added a 12-random-nucleotide identifier to every cDNA molecule. MiXCR, applied by TCRdb to the 5' RACE reads, yields one record per CDR3 protein. The data hold 1,500,000 or so distinct CDR3 sequences, with less than 45% observed a single time. The study drew donors from healthy Caucasian individuals in Russia aged roughly 6 to 90. The CDR3 length is 14 residues. V shed 4 bases and J shed 0 bases, with 12 bases lying between them. Germline CDR1 is SQVTM and CDR2 is ANQGSEA.

The specimen sequenced was blood. The V call is TRBV29-1, the J call TRBJ1-2; D is possibly TRBD1 (5 bases). This clonotype was obtained from a woman aged 18-35 years in good health. The CDR3 sequence: CSVVVQGANYGYTF. For the CDR3, the DNA is TGCAGCGTTGTCGTTCAGGGCGCTAACTATGGCTACACCTTC.